The rows below give T cell receptor beta chains drawn from one sample of a study of T cells after somatic rescue of genetic block. Generated by immunoSEQ multiplex PCR, the TCRdb table keeps only in-frame clones and is missing some. The repertoire holds almost 7,500 clones, with 80% to 85% as singletons. The sequencing sample was made of peripheral blood mononuclear cells (PBMCs). These receptors came from a boy aged 5-17 years. CDR3s include the opening cysteine and the closing phenylalanine or tryptophan. The D gene is left open where the match is weak. Size values are once, few and many counts, or a class for expanded clones, and some rows have none.

J gene | D gene | clone size | V gene | CDR3 protein | CDR3 DNA
TRBJ2-3 | TRBD2 | NA | TRBV27 | CASSLGTSLTDTQYF | TGTGCCAGCAGTTTGGGGACTAGCCTCACAGATACGCAGTATTTT
TRBJ1-6 | TRBD1 | few | TRBV6-1 | CASSGPTGWQAPLHF | TGTGCCAGCAGCGGACCGACAGGGTGGCAGGCACCCCTCCACTTT
TRBJ1-1 | TRBD1 | NA | TRBV9 | CASSIGGTGFTEAFF | TGTGCCAGCAGCATCGGGGGGACAGGGTTCACTGAAGCTTTCTTT
TRBJ1-5 | NA | NA | TRBV27 | CASSPLSHKLGQPQHF | TGTGCCAGCAGTCCGCTTTCCCACAAACTAGGTCAGCCCCAGCATTTT
TRBJ1-4 | NA | NA | TRBV5-1 | CASSLAGGRNIEKLFF | TGCGCCAGCAGCTTGGCGGGCGGGAGGAATATTGAAAAACTGTTTTTT
TRBJ2-5 | TRBD1 | NA | TRBV6-5 | CASSYGQGQETQYF | TGTGCCAGCAGTTACGGACAGGGGCAAGAGACCCAGTACTTC
TRBJ2-7 | TRBD2 | NA | TRBV29-1 | CSVEDSSGRGYEQYF | TGCAGCGTTGAGGACTCTAGCGGGAGGGGATACGAGCAGTACTTC
TRBJ1-2 | NA | NA | TRBV19 | CASSSNRVGYTF | TGTGCCAGTAGTTCAAACAGGGTTGGCTACACCTTC
TRBJ2-3 | TRBD2 | few | TRBV10-2 | CASSESRASGGSTDTQYF | TGCGCCAGCAGTGAGTCGAGGGCTAGCGGAGGTAGCACAGATACGCAGTATTTT
TRBJ1-1 | NA | NA | TRBV19 | CASSSRGFTEAFF | TGTGCCAGTAGTTCCCGGGGATTCACTGAAGCTTTCTTT
TRBJ2-3 | NA | medium-sized | TRBV28 | CASSFYLQAARPDTQYF | TGTGCCAGCAGTTTTTACCTGCAGGCGGCACGACCAGATACGCAGTATTTT
TRBJ1-1 | NA | NA | TRBV10-3 | CAIGPDNTEAFF | TGTGCCATCGGCCCCGACAACACTGAAGCTTTCTTT
TRBJ1-5 | TRBD1 | few | TRBV7-8 | CASSLPGGAPSNQPQHF | TGTGCCAGCAGCTTACCAGGGGGCGCCCCCTCCAATCAGCCCCAGCATTTT
TRBJ2-1 | TRBD1 | medium-sized | TRBV5-5 | CASSLGGVGHNEQFF | TGTGCCAGCAGCTTAGGGGGCGTAGGGCACAATGAGCAGTTCTTC
TRBJ1-1 | NA | NA | TRBV7-3 | CASSLDFSGTEAFF | TGTGCCAGCAGCCTAGACTTTTCAGGCACTGAAGCTTTCTTT
TRBJ2-1 | NA | NA | TRBV11-2 | CASSLVGQVRNYNEQFF | TGTGCCAGCAGCTTAGTTGGGCAGGTAAGGAATTACAATGAGCAGTTCTTC
TRBJ1-1 | NA | NA | TRBV29-1 | CSVILNTEAFF | TGCAGCGTTATCCTGAACACTGAAGCTTTCTTT
TRBJ2-7 | TRBD1 | NA | TRBV7-2 | CASSLGGTGRLRGEQYF | TGTGCCAGCAGCTTAGGGGGGACAGGGAGGCTACGGGGCGAGCAGTACTTC
TRBJ2-1 | NA | NA | TRBV11-2 | CASSLSWGANEQFF | TGTGCCAGCAGCTTATCTTGGGGCGCCAATGAGCAGTTCTTC
TRBJ1-1 | NA | NA | TRBV15 | CATSAQRQWNTEAFF | TGTGCCACCAGCGCCCAAAGACAGTGGAACACTGAAGCTTTCTTT
TRBJ1-1 | NA | NA | TRBV7-2 | CASSLRLLNTEAFF | TGTGCCAGCAGCTTAAGGTTATTGAACACTGAAGCTTTCTTT
TRBJ2-1 | NA | NA | TRBV9 | CASSTGSYNEQFF | TGTGCCAGCAGCACGGGTTCCTACAATGAGCAGTTCTTC
TRBJ1-4 | NA | NA | TRBV7-2 | CASSERMGEKLFF | TGTGCCAGCAGCGAAAGAATGGGTGAAAAACTGTTTTTT
TRBJ2-3 | NA | NA | TRBV27 | CASSLIGDTQYF | TGTGCCAGCAGCCTTATCGGAGATACGCAGTATTTT
TRBJ2-5 | NA | once | TRBV28 | CASSFGLAITEETQYF | TGTGCCAGCAGTTTTGGCCTAGCCATAACGGAAGAGACCCAGTACTTC
TRBJ2-5 | TRBD2 | NA | TRBV9 | CASSASPGGGQETQYF | TGTGCCAGCAGCGCAAGCCCGGGGGGGGGCCAAGAGACCCAGTACTTC
TRBJ1-1 | NA | NA | TRBV6-5 | CASSYFRGENTEAFF | TGTGCCAGCAGTTACTTCCGGGGGGAGAACACTGAAGCTTTCTTT
TRBJ2-3 | NA | NA | TRBV4-3 | CASSQDVYLAGPTDTQYF | TGCGCCAGCAGCCAAGATGTGTACCTAGCTGGGCCCACAGATACGCAGTATTTT
TRBJ1-5 | NA | NA | TRBV15 | CATSRGQLNQPQHF | TGTGCCACCAGCAGAGGACAGCTCAATCAGCCCCAGCATTTT
TRBJ2-3 | NA | NA | TRBV7-9 | CASSLWRSTDTQYF | TGTGCCAGCAGCTTATGGCGGTCCACAGATACGCAGTATTTT
TRBJ1-1 | NA | few | TRBV27 | CASSLSDNTAEAFF | TGTGCCAGCAGTTTATCGGACAACACGGCTGAAGCTTTCTTT
TRBJ2-7 | NA | NA | TRBV6-5 | CASSYGSRYEQYF | TGTGCCAGCAGTTACGGATCTCGCTACGAGCAGTACTTC
TRBJ2-7 | TRBD1 | NA | TRBV5-4 | CASSVPTTGGYEQYF | TGTGCCAGCAGCGTACCCACCACAGGGGGCTACGAGCAGTACTTC
TRBJ1-1 | NA | NA | TRBV11-2 | CASSLQGSTEAFF | TGTGCCAGCAGCTTACAGGGGAGCACTGAAGCTTTCTTT
TRBJ2-1 | TRBD2 | NA | TRBV9 | CASSARLAGYNEQFF | TGTGCCAGCAGCGCCCGACTAGCGGGATACAATGAGCAGTTCTTC
TRBJ2-7 | TRBD1 | NA | TRBV6-5 | CASSLQGTNYEQYF | TGTGCCAGCAGTTTACAGGGGACAAACTACGAGCAGTACTTC
TRBJ2-1 | NA | NA | TRBV27 | CASSLGMGTYNEQFF | TGTGCCAGCAGTCTGGGAATGGGTACCTACAATGAGCAGTTCTTC
TRBJ2-5 | TRBD2 | NA | TRBV28 | CAISGTIPGTQYF | TGTGCCATTTCCGGGACTATCCCTGGGACCCAGTACTTC
TRBJ1-1 | NA | NA | TRBV27 | CASSSSWEMNTEAFF | TGTGCCAGCAGTTCGAGCTGGGAGATGAACACTGAAGCTTTCTTT
TRBJ1-2 | NA | NA | TRBV7-2 | CASSQRGGPGYTF | TGTGCCAGCAGCCAGAGGGGCGGGCCTGGCTACACCTTC
TRBJ2-7 | TRBD2 | NA | TRBV2 | CASSTQGGAVYEQYF | TGTGCCAGCAGTACGCAGGGAGGGGCGGTCTACGAGCAGTACTTC
TRBJ1-2 | NA | NA | TRBV19 | CASSIDRSYGYTF | TGTGCCAGTAGTATCGACAGGTCCTATGGCTACACCTTC
TRBJ2-1 | NA | NA | TRBV5-1 | CASSPGGGGEQFF | TGCGCCAGCAGCCCGGGCGGAGGCGGTGAGCAGTTCTTC
TRBJ2-2 | NA | NA | TRBV7-9 | CASSSPHGRTGELFF | TGTGCCAGCAGCAGCCCCCATGGCCGCACCGGGGAGCTGTTTTTT
TRBJ2-3 | NA | NA | TRBV7-9 | CASSSPLADTQYF | TGTGCCAGCAGCTCCCCACTTGCAGATACGCAGTATTTT
TRBJ1-2 | NA | NA | TRBV7-2 | CASSSRQVDYGYTF | TGTGCCAGCAGCTCCAGACAGGTCGACTATGGCTACACCTTC